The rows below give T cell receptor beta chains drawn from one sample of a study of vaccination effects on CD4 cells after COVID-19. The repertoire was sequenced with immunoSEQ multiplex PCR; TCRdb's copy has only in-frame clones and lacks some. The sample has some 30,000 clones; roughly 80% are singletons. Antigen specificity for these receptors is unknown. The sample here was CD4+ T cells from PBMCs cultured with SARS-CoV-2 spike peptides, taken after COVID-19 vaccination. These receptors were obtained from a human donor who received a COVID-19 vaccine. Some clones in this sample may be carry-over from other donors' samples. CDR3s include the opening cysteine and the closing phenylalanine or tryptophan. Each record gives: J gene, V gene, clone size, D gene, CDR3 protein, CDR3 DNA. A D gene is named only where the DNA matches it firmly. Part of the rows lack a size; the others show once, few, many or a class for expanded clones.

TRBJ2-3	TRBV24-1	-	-	CATSDPVELEDTDTQYF	TGTGCCACCAGTGATCCCGTTGAACTGGAGGACACAGATACGCAGTATTTT
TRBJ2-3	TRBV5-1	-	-	CASSPGPSGDTQYF	TGCGCCAGCAGCCCGGGACCATCCGGGGATACGCAGTATTTT
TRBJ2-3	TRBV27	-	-	CASSSRSGGGRTLTDTQYF	TGTGCCAGCAGTTCCCGTTCGGGCGGGGGCCGAACCCTCACAGATACGCAGTATTTT
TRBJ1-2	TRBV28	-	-	CASSVGDGNYGYTF	TGTGCCAGCAGTGTAGGGGACGGAAACTATGGCTACACCTTC
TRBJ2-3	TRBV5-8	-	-	CASPSMYSTDTQYF	TGTGCCAGCCCCTCCATGTACTCCACAGATACGCAGTATTTT
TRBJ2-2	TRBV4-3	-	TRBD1	CASSRDRVVTGELFF	TGCGCCAGCAGCCGGGACAGGGTAGTCACCGGGGAGCTGTTTTTT
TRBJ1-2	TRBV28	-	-	CASSSPGAGGYTF	TGTGCCAGCAGTTCGCCAGGGGCGGGTGGCTACACCTTC
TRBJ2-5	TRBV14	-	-	CASSHMKTQYF	TGTGCCAGCAGCCACATGAAGACCCAGTACTTC
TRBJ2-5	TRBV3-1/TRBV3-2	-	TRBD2	CASSQAGPTPTSGDQETQYF	TGTGCCAGCAGCCAAGCGGGCCCAACGCCTACTAGCGGGGACCAAGAGACCCAGTACTTC
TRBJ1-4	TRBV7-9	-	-	CASSLVLGAANEKLFF	TGTGCCAGCAGCTTAGTCCTGGGGGCGGCTAATGAAAAACTGTTTTTT
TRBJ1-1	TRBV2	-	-	CASRDRNTEAFF	TGTGCCAGCAGAGACCGGAACACTGAAGCTTTCTTT
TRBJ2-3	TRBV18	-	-	CASSPLQATDTQYF	TGTGCCAGCTCACCACTTCAGGCCACAGATACGCAGTATTTT
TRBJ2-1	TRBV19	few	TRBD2	CASSAGLAYNEQFF	TGTGCCAGTAGTGCGGGACTAGCTTACAATGAGCAGTTCTTC
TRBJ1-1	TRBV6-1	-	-	CASSERWGNTEAFF	TGTGCCAGCAGTGAACGTTGGGGGAACACTGAAGCTTTCTTT
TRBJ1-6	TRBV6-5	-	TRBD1	CASSYLGQGNNSPLHF	TGTGCCAGCAGTTACCTCGGACAGGGGAATAATTCACCCCTCCACTTT
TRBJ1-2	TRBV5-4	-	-	CASRQQGANYGYTF	TGTGCCAGCAGGCAACAAGGGGCGAACTATGGCTACACCTTC
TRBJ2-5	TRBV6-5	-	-	CASSYSNRVETQYF	TGTGCCAGCAGTTACTCGAACAGGGTGGAGACCCAGTACTTC
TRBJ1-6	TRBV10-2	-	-	CASSDRVVGSPLHF	TGCGCCAGCAGTGACAGGGTCGTCGGTTCACCCCTCCACTTT
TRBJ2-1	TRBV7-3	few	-	CASSPRQASYNEQFF	TGTGCCAGCAGCCCACGACAGGCATCCTACAATGAGCAGTTCTTC
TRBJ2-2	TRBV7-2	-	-	CASSLIRGDTGELFF	TGTGCCAGCAGCCTCATACGGGGTGACACCGGGGAGCTGTTTTTT
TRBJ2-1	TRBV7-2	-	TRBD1	CASSSRGQFYNEQFF	TGTGCCAGCAGCTCTCGGGGACAGTTTTACAATGAGCAGTTCTTC
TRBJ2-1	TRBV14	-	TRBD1	CASRNGQGAVNEQFF	TGTGCCAGCCGAAACGGACAGGGGGCCGTCAATGAGCAGTTCTTC
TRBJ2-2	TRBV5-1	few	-	CASSPGLSYGELFF	TGCGCCAGCAGTCCAGGATTATCTTACGGGGAGCTGTTTTTT
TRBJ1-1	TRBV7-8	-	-	CASSPHGAGNTEAFF	TGTGCCAGCAGCCCGCATGGGGCCGGTAACACTGAAGCTTTCTTT
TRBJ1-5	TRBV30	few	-	CAWSVRPNQPQHF	TGTGCCTGGAGTGTACGTCCCAATCAGCCCCAGCATTTT
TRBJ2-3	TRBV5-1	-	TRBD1	CASSVGQGGDTQYF	TGCGCCAGCAGCGTGGGACAGGGCGGAGATACGCAGTATTTT
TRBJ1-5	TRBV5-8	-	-	CASSGGQGRSNQPQHF	TGTGCCAGCAGCGGGGGCCAGGGTAGGAGCAATCAGCCCCAGCATTTT
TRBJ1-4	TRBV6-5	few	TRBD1	CASRRTGGEEKLFF	TGTGCCAGCAGGCGGACAGGGGGTGAGGAAAAACTGTTTTTT
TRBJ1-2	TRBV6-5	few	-	CASSYQAGGYGYTF	TGTGCCAGCAGTTATCAGGCAGGAGGCTATGGCTACACCTTC
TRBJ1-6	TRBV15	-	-	CATSSRRGYNSPLHF	TGTGCCACCTCGTCTCGAAGGGGCTATAATTCACCCCTCCACTTT
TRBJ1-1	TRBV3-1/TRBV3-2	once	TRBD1	CASSRGTGGGEAFF	TGTGCCAGCAGCCGGGGGACAGGGGGCGGTGAAGCTTTCTTT
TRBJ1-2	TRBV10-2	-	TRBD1	CASTGTGEQYGYTF	TGCGCCAGCACCGGGACAGGGGAGCAGTATGGCTACACCTTC
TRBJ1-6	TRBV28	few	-	CASTRRSGYGSPLHF	TGTGCCAGCACCCGGAGGTCAGGGTACGGATCACCCCTCCACTTT
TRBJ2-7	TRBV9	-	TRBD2	CASSVEASGPYEQYF	TGTGCCAGCAGCGTAGAGGCTAGCGGGCCTTACGAGCAGTACTTC
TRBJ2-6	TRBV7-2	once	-	CASSLGGRNSGANVLTF	TGTGCCAGCAGCTTAGGGGGACGGAACTCTGGGGCCAACGTCCTGACTTTC
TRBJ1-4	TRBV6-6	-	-	CASSMDGATNEKLFF	TGTGCCAGCAGTATGGACGGGGCAACTAATGAAAAACTGTTTTTT
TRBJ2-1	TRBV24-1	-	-	CATSDFPPHEQFF	TGTGCCACCAGTGATTTTCCGCCCCATGAGCAGTTCTTC
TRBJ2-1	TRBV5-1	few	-	CASSLRGDEQFF	TGCGCCAGCAGCTTGCGAGGGGATGAGCAGTTCTTC
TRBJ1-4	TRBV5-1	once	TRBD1	CASSDTGATNEKLFF	TGCGCCAGCAGCGATACAGGGGCGACTAATGAAAAACTGTTTTTT
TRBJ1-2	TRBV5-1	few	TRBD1	CASSFGTQRDRGDGYTF	TGCGCCAGCAGCTTTGGGACACAGAGGGACAGGGGTGATGGCTACACCTTC
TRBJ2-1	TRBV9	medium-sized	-	CASSGRGYNEQFF	TGTGCCAGCAGCGGCAGGGGCTACAATGAGCAGTTCTTC
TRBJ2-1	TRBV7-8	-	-	CASSLGRRQTSYNEQFF	TGTGCCAGCAGCTTAGGCCGGAGGCAGACCTCCTACAATGAGCAGTTCTTC
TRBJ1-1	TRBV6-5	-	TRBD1	CASTKTGIATEAFF	TGTGCCAGCACCAAGACAGGGATAGCCACTGAAGCTTTCTTT
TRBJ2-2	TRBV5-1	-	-	CASSIDTGTSNTGELFF	TGCGCCAGCAGCATAGACACCGGGACATCGAACACCGGGGAGCTGTTTTTT